Below are 12 T cell receptor beta chains sequenced from a single sample in a study of blood T cell repertoires in COVID-19. The assay was immunoSEQ multiplex PCR, and TCRdb's table has in-frame clones only and misses some. The table records about 250,000 clones, about 91% of them present only once. The specimen sequenced was peripheral blood. Receptors were obtained from a woman in her twenties or thirties with COVID-19, enrolled during active disease.

J is TRBJ2-1 and V is TRBV4-3, with D tentatively TRBD2 (6 bases). V lost 4 bases to trimming and J lost 4 bases, with 20 bases between them. Germline CDR1 reads LGHNA; CDR2 reads YSLEER. This CDR3 has 17 amino acids. CDR3: CASSPSPLATYYNEQFF. CDR3 in DNA: TGCGCCAGCAGCCCGTCCCCTCTAGCGACGTATTACAATGAGCAGTTCTTC.

The rearrangement joins TRBV5-1 to TRBJ1-4, with 7 positions matching TRBD1. Trimming at V came to 5 bases and at J to 7 bases, leaving 8 bases not matched to a gene. CDR1 and CDR2 from the germline V gene are SGHRS and YFSETQ. This CDR3 spans 14 amino acids. CDR3 sequence (DNA): TGCGCCAGCAGTCCGACAGGGTCAAGTGAAAAACTGTTTTTT. It codes for CASSPTGSSEKLFF.

J is TRBJ2-7 and V is TRBV2, with D maybe TRBD2 (6 bases). This CDR3 has 12 residues. The V end lost 7 bases, the J end lost 6 bases, and 13 bases lay between the germline ends. Germline V gene sequence: CDR1 SNHLY, CDR2 FYNNEI. CDR3 bases: TGTGCCAGCACTGGGGGGTTGATCGAGCAGTACGTC. Its translation: CASTGGLIEQYV.

The genes are TRBV7-6 and TRBJ1-1, with TRBD1 matching over 7 bases. The CDR3 is 15 amino acids. Losses at the gene ends were 5 bases for V and 0 bases for J; bases not matched to a gene: 6. Germline V gene lookup returns CDR1 SGHVS and CDR2 FNYEAQ. Here the CDR3 reads CASSLTGPLNTEAFF. In nucleotides, the CDR3 is TGTGCCAGCAGCCTGACAGGGCCTTTGAACACTGAAGCTTTCTTT.

The chain combines TRBV7-2 with TRBJ2-3; 13 nucleotides align to TRBD2. Germline CDR1 SGHTA, CDR2 FQGNSA. The CDR3 is 15 residues long. The junction had 2 bases not matched to a gene; V was cut back by 7 bases and J by 1 base. This chain's CDR3 is CASTGTSGGTDTQYF. The CDR3 bases are TGTGCCAGCACCGGGACTAGCGGGGGCACAGATACGCAGTATTTT.

This clone was seen a single time. The V gene is TRBV10-2, the J gene TRBJ1-1; TRBD1 aligns across 7 bases. With V trimmed by 0 bases and J by 1 base, 2 bases remained unmatched. Per germline, CDR1 WSHSY and CDR2 SAAADI. The CDR3 loop spans 15 amino acids. CDR3 region: CASSESNRGNTEAFF. In nucleotides, the CDR3 is TGCGCCAGCAGTGAGTCGAACAGGGGGAACACTGAAGCTTTCTTT.

The chain joins TRBV11-2 to TRBJ2-1; 8 bases are a match to TRBD2. Germline assignment: CDR1 SGHAT and CDR2 FQNNGV. There are 16 residues in the CDR3. The trim removed 0 bases at V and 2 bases at J, leaving 3 bases unmatched. The CDR3 is CASSLDPAGAYNEQFF. The CDR3 DNA follows: TGTGCCAGCAGCTTAGATCCAGCGGGGGCCTACAATGAGCAGTTCTTC.

The chain joins TRBV6-2 or TRBV6-3 to TRBJ1-1, with 10 positions matching TRBD1. Germline trimming cut 5 bases from V and 4 bases from J; bases unmatched to any gene: 10. CDR1 and CDR2 from the germline V gene are MNHEY and SVGEGT. This CDR3 contains 16 residues. DNA for the CDR3: TGTGCCAGCAGTCCACCGGGACAGGGGTCGACCACTGAAGCTTTCTTT. This sequence encodes CASSPPGQGSTTEAFF.

The chain uses TRBV27 and TRBJ1-5; D uncertain. The CDR3 spans 16 residues. Germline lookup yields CDR1 MNHEY and CDR2 SMNVEV (reference sequence). V lost 0 bases to trimming and J lost 8 bases, with 17 bases between them. The CDR3 nucleotides are TGTGCCAGCAGTTTATCGAGCGGGCGGAGTATCAAGCCCCAGCATTTT. It specifies CASSLSSGRSIKPQHF.

The V and J genes are TRBV10-1 and TRBJ2-2, with 16 bases aligning to TRBD2. Germline V gene data show CDR1 as WNHNN and CDR2 as SYGVQD (reference sequence). J gave up 4 bases and V 1 base, and 3 bases lay outside the gene matches. The CDR3 contains 18 residues. CDR3 coding DNA: TGCGCCAGCAGTGAGTGGGGACTAGCGGGAGGGCCCACCGGGGAGCTGTTTTTT. It yields the protein CASSEWGLAGGPTGELFF.

The chain carries TRBV7-2 and TRBJ1-1; possibly TRBD1 for D (6 bases). Trimming cost V 2 bases and J 7 bases, with 11 bases left between them. Germline-derived CDR1 and CDR2 are SGHTA and FQGNSA. This CDR3 has 13 residues. The CDR3 nucleotides are TGTGCCAGCAGCTTACAGGGGCTAGGTGAAGCTTTCTTT. Translation: CASSLQGLGEAFF.

The chain combines TRBV18 with TRBJ1-6; unclear D gene. Germline V gene sequence: CDR1 KGHSH, CDR2 LQKENI. The CDR3 totals 18 residues. The V and J ends lost 0 bases and 0 bases respectively, with 12 bases between them. CDR3 sequence: CASSPPPRDSSYNSPLHF. DNA for the CDR3: TGTGCCAGCTCACCACCCCCCCGGGATAGCTCCTATAATTCACCCCTCCACTTT. Full variable domain (outside the CDR3, taken from reference TRBV18 and TRBJ1-6): NAGVMQNPRHLVRRRGQEARLRCSPMKGHSHVYWYRQLPEEGLKFMVYLQKENIIDESGMPKERFSAEFPKEGPSILRIQQVVRGDSAAYFCASSPPPRDSSYNSPLHFGNGTRLTVT.